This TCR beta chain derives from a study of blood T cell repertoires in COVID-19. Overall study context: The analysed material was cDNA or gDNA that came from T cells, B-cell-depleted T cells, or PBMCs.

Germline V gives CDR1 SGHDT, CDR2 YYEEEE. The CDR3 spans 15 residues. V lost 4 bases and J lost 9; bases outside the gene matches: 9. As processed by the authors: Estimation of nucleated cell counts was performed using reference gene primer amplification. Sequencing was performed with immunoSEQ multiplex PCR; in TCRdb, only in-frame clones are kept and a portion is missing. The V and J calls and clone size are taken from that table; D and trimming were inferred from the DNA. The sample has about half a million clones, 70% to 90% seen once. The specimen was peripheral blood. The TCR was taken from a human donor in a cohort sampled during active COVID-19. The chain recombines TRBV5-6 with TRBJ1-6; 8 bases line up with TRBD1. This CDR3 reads CASSGIGQGFSPLHF. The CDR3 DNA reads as TGTGCCAGCAGCGGGATAGGACAGGGATTTTCACCCCTCCACTTT.